Below are 26 T cell receptor beta chains sequenced from a single sample in a study of cytomegalovirus exposure and HLA in healthy donors. PCR amplification relied on 60 Vbeta primers (plus 13 Jbeta primers). Sequenced by immunoSEQ multiplex PCR; TCRdb stores in-frame clones only, minus some. The sample carries fewer than 100,000 clones, nearly 80% recorded once. The sample was PBMCs. Every receptor here comes from a woman between 35 and 50 years old in good health and CMV-seropositive.

Comments on this clone: Germline is not matched at one junction end, which may reflect a read error. This chain uses TRBV5-5 with TRBJ2-2; TRBD2 matches at 11 bases. The germline V gene has CDR1 SGHKS and CDR2 YYEKEE (reference sequence). The CDR3 has 15 amino acids. CDR3 loop: CASSLGLADTGELFF. Here the CDR3 DNA reads TGTGCCAGCAGTTTGGGACTAGCGGACACCGGGGAGCTGTTTTTT.

The chain uses TRBV30 and TRBJ1-2; D perhaps matches TRBD1 (6 bases). The CDR3 is 13 residues long. Germline V gene lookup returns CDR1 GTSNPN and CDR2 SVGIG (reference sequence). Trimming left V 0 bases short and J 4 bases short, with 9 bases between. CDR3 residues: CAWSVRGFYGYTF. CDR3 nucleotide sequence: TGTGCCTGGAGTGTAAGGGGGTTCTATGGCTACACCTTC.

This clone has a count of ten or more. The chain's CDR3 is CASSRRLAGNNEQFF. The CDR3 region has the DNA TGTGCCAGCAGCCGAAGACTAGCGGGAAATAATGAGCAGTTCTTC. V and J are TRBV11-2 and TRBJ2-1; TRBD2 agrees at 11 bases. The trim removed 5 bases at V and 7 bases at J, leaving 7 bases unmatched. The CDR3 consists of 15 residues. The germline V gene encodes CDR1 SGHAT and CDR2 FQNNGV. The full variable domain, its missing parts supplied by reference TRBV11-2 and TRBJ2-1, is EAGVAQSPRYKIIEKRQSVAFWCNPISGHATLYWYQQILGQGPKLLIQFQNNGVVDDSQLPKDRFSAERLKGVDSTLKIQPAKLEDSAVYLCASSRRLAGNNEQFFGPGTRLTVL.

The rearrangement uses TRBV19 and TRBJ1-1, with TRBD1 matching over 10 bases. The germline CDR1 and CDR2 sequences are LNHDA and SQIVND (reference sequence). There are 16 residues in the CDR3. Trimming took 4 bases from V and 0 from J; bases not matched to a gene: 5. The chain's CDR3 is CASSTPGTGVNTEAFF. CDR3 nucleotide sequence: TGTGCCAGTAGTACTCCCGGGACAGGGGTGAACACTGAAGCTTTCTTT.

V usage is TRBV27 and J usage is TRBJ2-7; TRBD1 matches at 11 bases. This CDR3 spans 15 amino acids. Looked up from germline, CDR1 is MNHEY and CDR2 is SMNVEV (reference sequence). The ends lost 1 base at V and 3 bases at J; junction bases unmatched: 2. CDR3 nucleotide sequence: TGTGCCAGCAGTTTATATGGGACAGGGGGCTACGAGCAGTACTTC. Its protein product is CASSLYGTGGYEQYF.

This chain joins TRBV4-2 and TRBJ2-4; D might be TRBD2 (6 bases). The CDR3 sequence is 15 residues long. Germline V gene data show CDR1 as LGHNA and CDR2 as YNFKEQ. Trimming pared 1 base from V and 4 bases from J, leaving 11 bases between. In DNA form, the CDR3 reads TGTGCCAGCAGCCAAGGGTGGGACTCTAAAAACATTCAGTACTTC. This sequence encodes CASSQGWDSKNIQYF.

This chain uses TRBV7-6 with TRBJ2-2; D not resolved. The germline V and J ends were trimmed by 5 bases and 6 bases, with 13 bases remaining between them. Germline values: CDR1 SGHVS, CDR2 FNYEAQ. The CDR3 is 14 residues long. In DNA, the CDR3 is TGTGCCAGCAGCCCTAGGATGGCAGCCGGGGAGCTGTTTTTT. Translating gives CASSPRMAAGELFF.

The chain combines TRBV5-1 with TRBJ2-5; D may be TRBD2 (5 bases). The CDR3 is made up of 15 amino acids. Germline CDR1 reads SGHRS; CDR2 reads YFSETQ. V lost 4 bases and J lost 5, with 18 bases in between. This CDR3 reads CASSSRLPSEETQYF. DNA of the CDR3: TGCGCCAGCAGCAGTCGACTACCGTCTGAGGAGACCCAGTACTTC.

The chain has TRBV2 and TRBJ2-1, with TRBD2 identical over 8 bases. Looked up from germline, CDR1 is SNHLY and CDR2 is FYNNEI. Trimming at V came to 3 bases and at J to 1 base, leaving 2 bases not matched to a gene. There are 15 residues in the CDR3. The CDR3 nucleotides read TGTGCCAGCAGTGAGCGGGAGGCGTCCTACAATGAGCAGTTCTTC. Residues: CASSEREASYNEQFF.

V and J are TRBV7-3 and TRBJ1-1; 7 positions match TRBD1. The CDR3 loop spans 15 amino acids. J gave up 10 bases and V 5 bases, and 16 bases lay outside the gene matches. Germline-derived CDR1 and CDR2 are SGHTA and FQGTGA. The CDR3 DNA follows: TGTGCCAGCAGCCTTAAGACAGGGTTTTCGTTTCGAGCTTTCTTT. This encodes CASSLKTGFSFRAFF.

Only a few counts were recorded for this clone. The gene calls are TRBV6-1 and TRBJ2-7, with D possibly being TRBD2 (6 bases). The CDR3 has 14 residues. V was pared by 5 bases and J by 2 bases, with 13 bases between. CDR1 and CDR2 (germline): MNHNS, SASEGT. The CDR3 region is CASSRLVGAYEQYF. Written as DNA, the CDR3 is TGTGCCAGCAGTAGACTAGTCGGAGCCTACGAGCAGTACTTC.

J is TRBJ1-2 and V is TRBV12-5; D perhaps matches TRBD1 (6 bases). Germline values: CDR1 LGHNT, CDR2 FRNRAP. V dropped 5 bases and J dropped 3 bases, with 13 bases sitting between them. This CDR3 spans 14 amino acids. The CDR3 sequence is CASGDSQGDYGYTF. The CDR3 bases are TGTGCTAGTGGTGATTCACAGGGTGACTATGGCTACACCTTC.

With regard to this clone: An end of the junction differs from the germline gene, which may be a read error. The chain couples TRBV7-9 to TRBJ1-5; no clear D gene. The CDR3 runs to 12 residues. Germline V gene data show CDR1 as SEHNR and CDR2 as FQNEAQ (reference sequence). The CDR3 sequence is CSSSFYSQPQHF. CDR3 bases: TGTTCCAGCAGCTTTTATAGTCAGCCCCAGCATTTT.

This chain connects TRBV18 to TRBJ1-1; D gene ambiguous. V was trimmed by 5 bases and J by 4 bases, leaving 14 bases between them. The CDR3 extends over 14 amino acids. Germline CDR1 KGHSH, CDR2 LQKENI. The CDR3 nucleotides read TGTGCCAGCTCATCCTCCCGGGGAGGCACTGAAGCTTTCTTT. This translates into CASSSSRGGTEAFF. The variable domain in full, with the rest retrieved from reference TRBV18 and TRBJ1-1, is NAGVMQNPRHLVRRRGQEARLRCSPMKGHSHVYWYRQLPEEGLKFMVYLQKENIIDESGMPKERFSAEFPKEGPSILRIQQVVRGDSAAYFCASSSSRGGTEAFFGQGTRLTVV.

The V gene is TRBV6-1, the J gene TRBJ1-5; 7 bases are shared with TRBD1. Trimming cost V 5 bases and J 4 bases; bases outside gene matches: 8. Germline V gene lookup returns CDR1 MNHNS and CDR2 SASEGT. The CDR3 has 15 residues. CDR3 coding DNA: TGTGCCAGCAGTTTACGACAGGGCGAGAATCAGCCCCAGCATTTT. Protein product: CASSLRQGENQPQHF.

CDR3 protein: CASSLRQGTGTEAFF. The CDR3 DNA is TGTGCCAGCAGTCTACGACAGGGGACGGGCACTGAAGCTTTCTTT. This chain uses TRBV6-1 with TRBJ1-1, with 8 nucleotides matching TRBD1. V lost 5 bases and J lost 4; bases outside the gene matches: 9. The CDR3 totals 15 residues. Germline V gives CDR1 MNHNS, CDR2 SASEGT.

The V and J genes are TRBV7-9 and TRBJ2-7; 9 bases match TRBD2. The CDR3 is 14 amino acids. After removal of 3 bases from V and 2 bases from J, the junction contained 2 bases not matched to a gene. CDR1 is SEHNR, CDR2 FQNEAQ, per germline (reference sequence). CDR3 DNA: TGTGCCAGCAGCTTGCTAGCGGGAACCTACGAGCAGTACTTC. Protein sequence: CASSLLAGTYEQYF.

On this clone: Other DNA sequences from this sample encode an identical CDR3 as well. The V and J genes are TRBV5-1 and TRBJ2-3; TRBD2 matches at 9 bases. The V and J ends lost 4 bases and 0 bases, in that order; junction bases with no gene match: 9. The V gene's germline CDR1 is SGHRS and CDR2 YFSETQ. CDR3 length: 17 residues. Written as DNA, the CDR3 is TGCGCCAGCAGCCTGGCACTAGCGGGCTTTAGCACAGATACGCAGTATTTT. Its translation is CASSLALAGFSTDTQYF.

The chain couples TRBV28 to TRBJ1-1, with D maybe TRBD1 (5 bases). Germline V gives CDR1 MDHEN, CDR2 SYDVKM. V lost 8 bases and J 0 bases, leaving 13 bases between the germline ends. The CDR3 has 14 residues. CDR3 residues: CASQTDAMNTEAFF. The CDR3 DNA reads TGTGCCAGCCAGACAGACGCTATGAACACTGAAGCTTTCTTT.

The rearrangement uses TRBV7-3 and TRBJ2-7; TRBD1 matches 8 bases. The V gene's germline CDR1 is SGHTA and CDR2 FQGTGA. The CDR3 covers 15 residues. V shed 3 bases, J shed 3 bases, and the junction held 7 bases outside the gene matches. In nucleotides, the CDR3 is TGTGCCAGCAGCTTTACAGGGGGGTCCCTCTACGAGCAGTACTTC. It specifies CASSFTGGSLYEQYF. The full variable domain, its missing parts supplied by reference TRBV7-3 and TRBJ2-7, is GAGVSQTPSNKVTEKGKYVELRCDPISGHTALYWYRQSLGQGPEFLIYFQGTGAADDSGLPNDRFFAVRPEGSVSTLKIQRTERGDSAVYLCASSFTGGSLYEQYFGPGTRLTVT.

This clone has only one observation. The chain couples TRBV11-3 to TRBJ2-2; possible D gene TRBD2, 5 bases. V lost 0 bases to trimming and J lost 5 bases, with 16 bases between them. The CDR3 consists of 17 residues. CDR1 is SGHNT and CDR2 is YENEEA in the germline V gene. CDR3 protein: CASSLESGRVLTGELFF. The CDR3 nucleotides are TGTGCCAGCAGCTTAGAGTCGGGAAGGGTCTTAACCGGGGAGCTGTTTTTT.

The chain carries TRBV4-1 and TRBJ1-1; D ambiguous. Germline lookup yields CDR1 MGHRA and CDR2 YSYEKL. The V end lost 3 bases, the J end lost 4 bases, and 21 bases lay between the germline ends. The CDR3 is made up of 17 amino acids. This chain's CDR3 is CASSHLPSGLFSTEAFF. The CDR3 DNA is TGCGCCAGCAGCCATCTCCCTTCGGGGTTATTTAGCACTGAAGCTTTCTTT.

The count of this clone is one. The chain has TRBV14 and TRBJ2-5; possibly TRBD2 for D (6 bases). The CDR3 covers 13 residues. Germline-derived CDR1 and CDR2 are SGHDN and FVKESK. The ends were cut back, 2 bases at V and 7 bases at J, with 11 bases in the middle. The chain's CDR3 is CASSQTSPGTQYF. The CDR3 region has the DNA TGTGCCAGCAGCCAAACTAGCCCCGGGACCCAGTACTTC.

V is TRBV7-9 and J is TRBJ2-5; maybe TRBD1 (5 bases). Germline V CDR1 and CDR2: SEHNR, FQNEAQ (reference sequence). Trimming removed 5 bases from V and 5 bases from J, with 15 bases in between. The CDR3 runs to 14 residues. The CDR3 here is CASSPREPGETQYF. CDR3 sequence (DNA): TGTGCCAGCAGCCCCCGCGAGCCAGGGGAGACCCAGTACTTC. Full variable domain (remainder filled in from reference TRBV7-9 and TRBJ2-5): DTGVSQNPRHKITKRGQNVTFRCDPISEHNRLYWYRQTLGQGPEFLTYFQNEAQLEKSRLLSDRFSAERPKGSFSTLEIQRTEQGDSAMYLCASSPREPGETQYFGPGTRLLVL.

This chain's CDR3 is CASSPGQGANEQYF. Written as DNA, the CDR3 is TGTGCCAGCAGCCCCGGACAGGGGGCGAACGAGCAGTACTTC. The chain combines TRBV5-4 with TRBJ2-5, with TRBD1 identical over 11 bases. The J call is doubtful: the DNA matches TRBJ2-7 better. Germline V gene sequence: CDR1 SGHNT, CDR2 YYREEE (reference sequence). This CDR3 is 14 amino acids long.

The chain employs TRBV6-5 and TRBJ1-4; tentative D call: TRBD1 (5 bases). The CDR3 is made up of 15 amino acids. Germline lookup yields CDR1 MNHEY and CDR2 SVGAGI. With 6 bases removed from V and 7 bases from J, the gap between germline ends came to 18 bases. The CDR3 here is CASRSLQRGVEKLFF. The CDR3 DNA reads TGTGCCAGCAGGTCCCTTCAACGGGGGGTTGAAAAACTGTTTTTT.